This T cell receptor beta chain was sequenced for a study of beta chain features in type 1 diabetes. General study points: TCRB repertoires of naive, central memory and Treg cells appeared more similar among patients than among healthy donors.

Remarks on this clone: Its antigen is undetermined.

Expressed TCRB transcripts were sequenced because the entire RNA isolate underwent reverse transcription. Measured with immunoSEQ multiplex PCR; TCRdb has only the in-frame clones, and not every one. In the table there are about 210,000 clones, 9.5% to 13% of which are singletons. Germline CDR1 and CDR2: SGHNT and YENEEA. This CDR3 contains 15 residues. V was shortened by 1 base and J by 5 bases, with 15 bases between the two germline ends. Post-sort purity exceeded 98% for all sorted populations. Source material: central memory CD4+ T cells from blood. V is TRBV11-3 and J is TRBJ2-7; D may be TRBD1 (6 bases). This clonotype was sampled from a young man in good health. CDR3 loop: CASSLGLQGIDEQYF. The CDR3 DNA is TGTGCCAGCAGCTTAGGTTTACAGGGTATCGACGAGCAGTACTTC.